A selection of T cell receptor beta chains follows, all from one sample in a study of control samples from healthy donors and cancer patients. The table came from immunoSEQ multiplex PCR; TCRdb's copy has only in-frame clones and leaves some out. The repertoire holds 150,000 to 200,000 clones, with 85% to 90% as singletons. The sample consisted of blood. The origin of the receptors is a man between 18 and 35 years old in good health. Both conserved end residues are part of each CDR3. D genes are given only for firm matches. Clone size is not always given. Where it is, it says once, few, many or a class for expanded clones.

d_call,v_call,clone_size,j_call,cdr3_nt,cdr3_aa
-,TRBV7-2,-,TRBJ1-6,TGTGCCGTAGAAGACTATAATTCACCCCTCCACTTT,CAVEDYNSPLHF
-,TRBV28,-,TRBJ1-1,TGTGCCAGCAGTTTGGGGACACAAGAAGCTTTCTTT,CASSLGTQEAFF
TRBD1,TRBV20-1,-,TRBJ1-6,TGCAGTGCTAGTACAGGGGGCATATACCACTTT,CSASTGGIYHF
TRBD1,TRBV2,few,TRBJ2-1,TGTGCCAGCAGTCGCACCGGGACAGGGGACAATGAGCAGTTCTTC,CASSRTGTGDNEQFF
TRBD1,TRBV7-8,-,TRBJ1-5,TGTGCCAGCCAGGGGGCGGGAAATCAGCCCCAGCATTTT,CASQGAGNQPQHF
-,TRBV10-3,-,TRBJ2-7,TGTGCCATCAGGACGGGTGGGGAGCAGTACTTC,CAIRTGGEQYF
-,TRBV6-6,-,TRBJ1-6,TGTGCCAGCAGTTACCCACAGGTTAAAAATAATTCACCCCTCCACTTT,CASSYPQVKNNSPLHF
-,TRBV5-6,-,TRBJ1-6,TGTGCCAGCAGCCGCGGGACGCGGAGAGAATATTCACCCCTCCACTTT,CASSRGTRREYSPLHF
-,TRBV5-6,once,TRBJ1-1,TGTGCCAGCAGCTTGGGCCAAAGGGGGTCCTACACTGAAGCTTTCTTT,CASSLGQRGSYTEAFF
TRBD1,TRBV28,-,TRBJ2-3,TGTGCCAGCAGTTCCTGGGACAGGGGTTCAGATACGCAGTATTTT,CASSSWDRGSDTQYF
-,TRBV5-4,-,TRBJ1-3,TGTGCCAGCAGCCAATCGGGGTTCTCTGGAAACACCATATATTTT,CASSQSGFSGNTIYF
-,TRBV9,few,TRBJ1-1,TGTGCCAGCAGCGCCAAAGGGTTCATGAACACTGAAGCTTTCTTT,CASSAKGFMNTEAFF
-,TRBV28,-,TRBJ1-1,TGTGCCAGCGGGGGGGCAGGCACTGAAGCTTTCTTT,CASGGAGTEAFF
-,TRBV3-1/TRBV3-2,-,TRBJ2-1,TGTGCCAGCAGCCCGTCTGCGCGACGAGATGAGCAGTTCTTC,CASSPSARRDEQFF
TRBD2,TRBV6-2/TRBV6-3,-,TRBJ2-1,TGTGCCAGCAGTTACCCAACTAGCGGGGGGGCGGGTGAGCAGTTCTTC,CASSYPTSGGAGEQFF
-,TRBV7-3,-,TRBJ1-1,TGTGCCAGCAGTCCGCAGCCGGGGCGGACTGAAGCTTTCTTT,CASSPQPGRTEAFF
TRBD1,TRBV5-1,-,TRBJ2-7,TGCGCCAGCAGCTTGTCGGGACAGAACTCCTACGAGCAGTACTTC,CASSLSGQNSYEQYF
-,TRBV7-3,few,TRBJ1-1,TGTGCCAGCAGCGAAAAAGGTTACGCTGAAGCTTTCTTT,CASSEKGYAEAFF
-,TRBV2,-,TRBJ1-3,TGTGCCAGCAGTAGGGGTACTGGAAACACCATATATTTT,CASSRGTGNTIYF
-,TRBV9,-,TRBJ1-6,TGTGCCAGCAGCGAACCCACAGGGAATTCACCCCTCCACTTT,CASSEPTGNSPLHF
TRBD1,TRBV7-8,once,TRBJ1-1,TGTGCCAGCAGCTGGGGACAGATCCCAACGAGGAACACTGAAGCTTTCTTT,CASSWGQIPTRNTEAFF
TRBD1,TRBV30,-,TRBJ1-5,TGTGCCTGGAGTTTTGGACAGGGAAATCAGCCCCAGCATTTT,CAWSFGQGNQPQHF
-,TRBV28,-,TRBJ1-5,TGTGCCAGCAGTTTAGAGGGTAGGGCCAATCAGCCCCAGCATTTT,CASSLEGRANQPQHF
-,TRBV2,-,TRBJ2-2,TGTGCCAGCAATAGGTTGAGGGTAAACACCGGGGAGCTGTTTTTT,CASNRLRVNTGELFF
TRBD1,TRBV7-2,-,TRBJ2-7,TGTGCCAGCAGCCTATACCGGGACAGATCCTACGAGCAGTACTTC,CASSLYRDRSYEQYF
-,TRBV11-3,few,TRBJ2-2,TGTGCCAGCAGCATTTCTTCCCCCGGTGCCGGGGAGCTGTTTTTT,CASSISSPGAGELFF
-,TRBV28,-,TRBJ1-1,TGTGCCAGCAAACATGGCGGCCGCCGGGACCCCCTGTTATTCTTT,CASKHGGRRDPLLFF
TRBD1,TRBV10-3,-,TRBJ2-5,TGTGCCATCAGCCGGACAGGGGTCGGCGAGACCCAGTACTTC,CAISRTGVGETQYF
-,TRBV28,-,TRBJ1-6,TGTGCCAGCAGAGGAGCGGGACGGTGGGGTTCACCCCTCCACTTT,CASRGAGRWGSPLHF
-,TRBV7-8,-,TRBJ1-5,TGTGCCAGCAGCCGGATATTTACGCGCGGGGGCGCAAACAATCAGCCCCAGCATTTT,CASSRIFTRGGANNQPQHF
-,TRBV28,-,TRBJ2-7,TGTGCCAGCGGGAGGACAGAGTCCTACGAGCAGTACTTC,CASGRTESYEQYF
TRBD1,TRBV28,-,TRBJ1-1,TGTGCCAGCAGACTAAGCACAGGGGGCTTAAGGAACACTGAAGCTTTCTTT,CASRLSTGGLRNTEAFF
TRBD2,TRBV2,-,TRBJ2-1,TGTGCCAGCCTAGCGGCATACTACAATGAGCAGTTCTTC,CASLAAYYNEQFF
-,TRBV7-3,-,TRBJ2-5,TGTGCCAGCAGCCCCGGGCCGCAAGAGACCCAGTACTTC,CASSPGPQETQYF
-,TRBV2,-,TRBJ2-7,TGTGCCAGCGGAGGGGACAGTGGTCCCAGGGAGCAGTACTTC,CASGGDSGPREQYF
-,TRBV5-5,-,TRBJ1-6,TGTGCCAGTTCAGAACTCCCCCAAGATTCACCCCTCCACTTT,CASSELPQDSPLHF
-,TRBV6-2/TRBV6-3,-,TRBJ1-1,TGTGCCAGCAGCGGGGACCGTTACACTGAAGCTTTCTTT,CASSGDRYTEAFF
-,TRBV9,-,TRBJ2-5,TGTGCCAGCAGCGCCAGCGGGGACAGGCTTGGCCAAGAGACCCAGTACTTC,CASSASGDRLGQETQYF
TRBD2,TRBV7-9,once,TRBJ2-5,TGTGCCAGCGGACCTTCGGGGGGGCTTCAAGAGACCCAGTACTTC,CASGPSGGLQETQYF
-,TRBV7-9,-,TRBJ1-2,TGTGCCAGCAGCCCCGTAACGGGGACCCGGGGCTACACCTTC,CASSPVTGTRGYTF
-,TRBV4-3,-,TRBJ2-5,TGCGCCAGCAGCCAAGATTGGGGCCGGGCTCAGTACTTC,CASSQDWGRAQYF
-,TRBV6-5,-,TRBJ2-2,TGTGCCAGCAGTTACTTTTACACCGGGGAGCTGTTTTTT,CASSYFYTGELFF
-,TRBV5-6,few,TRBJ2-2,TGTGCCAGCAGCCCGGGGCAGAACACCGGGGAGCTGTTTTTT,CASSPGQNTGELFF
-,TRBV25-1,once,TRBJ2-5,TGTGCCAGCAGTCGGGGGTCCCAAGAGACCCAGTACTTC,CASSRGSQETQYF
-,TRBV6-2/TRBV6-3,-,TRBJ2-7,TGTGCCAGCAGTTACGGCAGGGTGGGAGAGCAGTACTTC,CASSYGRVGEQYF
-,TRBV7-3,few,TRBJ2-2,TGTGCCAGCAGCTTAAATGAGGCAGCTAACACCGGGGAGCTGTTTTTT,CASSLNEAANTGELFF
TRBD1,TRBV11-2,-,TRBJ1-4,TGTGCCAGCAGCTTAGATCCAGGGGGTCGAAATGAAAAACTGTTTTTT,CASSLDPGGRNEKLFF
-,TRBV6-8,-,TRBJ2-1,TGTGCCAGCACCTACAGGCAGGGAAGGTGCTACAATGAGCAGTTCTTC,CASTYRQGRCYNEQFF
-,TRBV3-1/TRBV3-2,-,TRBJ1-2,TGTGCCAGCAGCCAGGGGAGGGCCCCATACCTCTATGGCTACACCTTC,CASSQGRAPYLYGYTF
TRBD1,TRBV19,-,TRBJ1-5,TGTGCCAGTACCACGACAGGGGGCGGCAATCAGCCCCAGCATTTT,CASTTTGGGNQPQHF
-,TRBV9,-,TRBJ1-2,TGTGCCAGCAGCGTAGATGACGGCTATGGCTACACCTTC,CASSVDDGYGYTF
TRBD1,TRBV9,-,TRBJ2-5,TGTGCCAGCAGCGTGGCAGGGGGCAAAGAGACCCAGTACTTC,CASSVAGGKETQYF
-,TRBV28,-,TRBJ1-5,TGTGCCAGCGTTATCTCGATCGGCAATCAGCCCCAGCATTTT,CASVISIGNQPQHF
-,TRBV5-1,-,TRBJ1-2,TGCGCCAGCAGCTTGGTGCAGGGAGGAGGGATGTCCTATGGCTACACCTTC,CASSLVQGGGMSYGYTF
TRBD1,TRBV5-1,-,TRBJ2-7,TGCGCCAGCAGCTCCCCCCTCGTCCCCCCGGGACAGGGCCTCTACGAGCAGTACTTC,CASSSPLVPPGQGLYEQYF
-,TRBV4-3,-,TRBJ1-2,TGCGCCAGCAGCCAAGGTCGGGCGAGCTATGGCTACACCTTC,CASSQGRASYGYTF